The 13 T cell receptor beta chains listed next were all sequenced from one sample in a study of molecular identifiers for immune sequencing clone quantification. Via MiXCR, TCRdb re-called the PCR reads, giving one row per CDR3 protein. The sample has under 600,000 distinct CDR3 sequences, about 20% seen once. Sequencing was carried out using naive CD8+ T cells from blood, with Jurkat cell RNA spiked in. As to subset: FACS-sorted CD8+CD4-CCR7+CD45RA+ naive T cells. These receptors were collected from a human donor in good health. Some libraries in this study had Jurkat cell RNA spiked in.

This clonotype was counted ten times or more. The V gene is TRBV28, the J gene TRBJ2-7, with 7 bases aligning to TRBD1. V lost 3 bases and J lost 2; bases outside the gene matches: 10. This CDR3 comprises 16 residues. CDR1 is MDHEN, CDR2 SYDVKM, per germline. CDR3 protein: CASSFSDRENPYEQYF. CDR3 sequence (DNA): TGTGCCAGCAGTTTCTCCGACAGGGAGAACCCCTACGAGCAGTACTTC.

Concerning this clonotype: This sequence may be a read error, since a much larger clone differs from it by one base. The chain carries TRBV5-1 and TRBJ1-1; the D gene is possibly TRBD1 (6 bases). The CDR3 length is 16 residues. The germline V gene encodes CDR1 SGHRS and CDR2 YFSETQ. The CDR3 loop is CANSIGQSPMNTEAFF. For the CDR3, the DNA is TGCGCCAACAGCATCGGACAGAGCCCAATGAACACTGAAGCTTTCTTT.

This sequence joins TRBV6-1 and TRBJ1-1; D might be TRBD1 (6 bases). Trimming shortened V by 10 bases and J by 0 bases, and 18 bases separated the two germline ends. The germline V gene has CDR1 MNHNS and CDR2 SASEGT. This CDR3 region has 15 residues. This chain's CDR3 is CATSTGPKVNTEAFF. CDR3 nucleotides: TGTGCCACGTCGACAGGCCCTAAGGTGAACACTGAAGCTTTCTTT.

This clonotype was seen ten or more times. V is TRBV24-1 and J is TRBJ1-5, with D possibly being TRBD1 (6 bases). CDR1 is KGHDR and CDR2 is SFDVKD in the germline V gene. The CDR3 length is 14 residues. V was pared by 4 bases and J by 1 base, with 7 bases between. For the CDR3, the DNA is TGTGCCACCAGTGAAACAGGGAGCAATCAGCCCCAGCATTTT. Its protein product is CATSETGSNQPQHF.

Turning to this clonotype: Since a much larger clone is just one base distant, this may be a read error. The rearrangement joins TRBV19 to TRBJ1-1; D uncertain. This CDR3 is 15 amino acids long. Germline V lookup: CDR1 LNHDA, CDR2 SQIVND (reference sequence). Trimming cost V 7 bases and J 4 bases, with 19 bases left between them. The CDR3 DNA sequence: TGTGCCAGTAATTCCCCCGGGGAGCAAAGCACTGAAGCTTTCTTT. It yields the protein CASNSPGEQSTEAFF.

This clonotype was counted ten times or more. This chain connects TRBV27 to TRBJ1-5; unclear D gene. The V gene's germline CDR1 is MNHEY and CDR2 SMNVEV (reference sequence). The V end lost 2 bases, the J end lost 4 bases, and 3 bases lay between the germline ends. The CDR3 totals 12 residues. Here the CDR3 DNA reads TGTGCCAGCAGTTTACCAAATCAGCCCCAGCATTTT. As protein: CASSLPNQPQHF.

The chain has TRBV19 and TRBJ2-6, with 8 bases that match TRBD1. The germline V gene has CDR1 LNHDA and CDR2 SQIVND (reference sequence). J lost 4 bases, V lost 1 base, and 6 bases had no gene match. The CDR3 is 17 amino acids. Here the CDR3 reads CASSIAGGTWGANVLTF. In nucleotides, the CDR3 is TGTGCCAGTAGTATAGCAGGGGGCACGTGGGGGGCCAACGTCCTGACTTTC.

This clonotype has ten or more counts. The V call is TRBV13, the J call TRBJ2-7, with TRBD1 matching over 8 bases. Germline-derived CDR1 and CDR2 are PRHDT and FYEKMQ (reference sequence). The CDR3 runs to 14 residues. Trimming cost V 5 bases and J 3 bases; bases outside gene matches: 6. The CDR3 sequence is CASSPGQENYEQYF. The CDR3 nucleotides are TGTGCCAGCAGCCCGGGACAGGAAAACTACGAGCAGTACTTC. Full variable domain (outside the CDR3, taken from reference TRBV13 and TRBJ2-7): AAGVIQSPRHLIKEKRETATLKCYPIPRHDTVYWYQQGPGQDPQFLISFYEKMQSDKGSIPDRFSAQQFSDYHSELNMSSLELGDSALYFCASSPGQENYEQYFGPGTRLTVT.

This clonotype occurred many times. The rearrangement links TRBV12-3 or TRBV12-4 to TRBJ1-4, with D unresolved. This CDR3 region has 14 residues. Trimming left V 5 bases short and J 3 bases short, with 10 bases between. The DNA of the CDR3 is TGTGCCAGCAGTCGGGATCTGGCTAATGAAAAACTGTTTTTT. Its translation is CASSRDLANEKLFF.

The chain uses TRBV12-5 and TRBJ2-7, with 9 bases aligning to TRBD1. The length of the CDR3 is 11 residues. V shed 6 bases and J 6 bases; nucleotides not matched to a gene: 0. The germline V gene encodes CDR1 LGHNT and CDR2 FRNRAP. CDR3 region: CASGTGGEQYF. CDR3 nucleotides: TGTGCTAGTGGGACAGGGGGCGAGCAGTACTTC.

In regard to this clonotype: A clone one base away is much larger, so this may be a read error. The chain is built from TRBV7-9 and TRBJ2-5, with D perhaps being TRBD1 or TRBD2 (5 bases each). This CDR3 region has 15 residues. CDR1 SEHNR and CDR2 FQNEAQ come from the germline V gene (reference sequence). CDR3 in amino acids: CASSRPGPYQEAQYF. The DNA of the CDR3 is TGTGCCAGCAGTCGACCGGGACCCTACCAAGAGGCCCAGTACTTC.

This clonotype was seen many times. The gene calls are TRBV7-6 and TRBJ2-7, with a tentative D call TRBD1 (5 bases). The germline CDR1 and CDR2 sequences are SGHVS and FNYEAQ. The CDR3 has 14 amino acids. The ends were cut back, 5 bases at V and 0 bases at J, with 11 bases in the middle. CDR3 coding DNA: TGTGCCAGCAGCCCAGACAGCGTCTCCTACGAGCAGTACTTC. Translated, it gives CASSPDSVSYEQYF.

This clonotype occurred a few times. This sequence joins TRBV11-1 and TRBJ2-3; tentatively, D is TRBD1 or TRBD2 (6 bases each). Trimming removed 8 bases from V and 0 bases from J, with 27 bases in between. The CDR3 has 19 amino acids. CDR1 is SGHAT, CDR2 FQDESV, per germline (reference sequence). CDR3 coding DNA: TGTGCCAGCCGGAGGGGGTTCGCGGACGACTACACTAGCACAGATACGCAGTATTTT. Translation: CASRRGFADDYTSTDTQYF.